This T cell receptor beta chain was obtained from a study of T-cell memory formation after mild COVID-19. 5'RACE, which relied on constant-segment primers, yielded TCR alpha and TCR beta cDNA libraries carrying sample barcodes and UMIs. TCRdb re-called the 5' RACE reads through MiXCR, storing one row per CDR3 protein. The sample contains more than 400,000 distinct CDR3 sequences, around a sixth of which appear only once. This sequence originates from an adult woman who had mild COVID-19 (a few samples of this study predate the infection). Cell type and time point are not known. Sequenced material: PBMCs or a T cell subset sorted from them (not recorded which).

The CDR3 protein is CASSQDARIYGYTF. CDR3 sequence (DNA): TGCGCCAGCAGCCAAGATGCAAGGATCTATGGCTACACCTTC. The J gene is TRBJ1-2, the V gene TRBV4-1, with unresolved D. Between the trimmed V and J ends, which lost 0 bases and 4 bases, there was a span of 9 bases. This CDR3 region has 14 residues. Germline V gene sequence: CDR1 MGHRA, CDR2 YSYEKL.